The rows below give T cell receptor beta chains drawn from one sample of a study of shared clonotypes between healthy human individuals. Only in-frame clones appear in the TCRdb table, and some are missing; sequencing was by immunoSEQ multiplex PCR. The sample consists of some 2 million clones, approximately 94% of them appearing once. Sequencing input: naive CD8+ T cells sorted from blood. These receptors came from a man aged 18 to 29 in good health. CDR3s include the opening cysteine and the closing phenylalanine or tryptophan. A D gene is named only where the DNA matches it firmly.

J gene: TRBJ2-1
D gene: NA
V gene: TRBV15
CDR3 protein: CATSRDRAAGNEQFF
CDR3 DNA: TGTGCCACCAGCAGAGATAGGGCGGCGGGTAATGAGCAGTTCTTC

J gene: TRBJ2-3
D gene: TRBD1
V gene: TRBV6-1
CDR3 protein: CASSDLGQGNFRDTQYF
CDR3 DNA: TGTGCCAGCAGTGACCTCGGACAGGGGAACTTTAGAGATACGCAGTATTTT

J gene: TRBJ2-5
D gene: NA
V gene: TRBV27
CDR3 protein: CASSYWTEYQETQYF
CDR3 DNA: TGTGCCAGCAGTTACTGGACGGAGTACCAAGAGACCCAGTACTTC

J gene: TRBJ2-7
D gene: NA
V gene: TRBV29-1
CDR3 protein: CSVEEGGGSSYEQYF
CDR3 DNA: TGCAGCGTTGAAGAAGGAGGAGGGAGCTCCTACGAGCAGTACTTC

J gene: TRBJ2-1
D gene: TRBD2
V gene: TRBV5-1
CDR3 protein: CASSPGTSGRPGLDEQFF
CDR3 DNA: TGCGCCAGCAGCCCGGGGACTAGCGGGAGGCCCGGTCTCGATGAGCAGTTCTTC

J gene: TRBJ2-1
D gene: NA
V gene: TRBV6-5
CDR3 protein: CASSYTGKQFF
CDR3 DNA: TGTGCCAGCAGTTACACGGGAAAGCAGTTCTTC

J gene: TRBJ2-3
D gene: NA
V gene: TRBV6-5
CDR3 protein: CASRFSEGKTDTQYF
CDR3 DNA: TGTGCCAGCAGGTTTAGCGAGGGGAAAACAGATACGCAGTATTTT

J gene: TRBJ2-3
D gene: NA
V gene: TRBV11-2
CDR3 protein: CASSSILTPSTDTQYF
CDR3 DNA: TGTGCCAGCAGCTCCATACTAACTCCCAGCACAGATACGCAGTATTTT

J gene: TRBJ1-4
D gene: NA
V gene: TRBV29-1
CDR3 protein: CSVVVGGGEKLFF
CDR3 DNA: TGCAGCGTTGTGGTGGGGGGTGGTGAAAAACTGTTTTTT

J gene: TRBJ1-5
D gene: TRBD1
V gene: TRBV5-1
CDR3 protein: CASSLRQGQPQHF
CDR3 DNA: TGCGCCAGCAGCTTGAGACAGGGCCAGCCCCAGCATTTT